Listed below are T cell receptor beta chains from one sample, sequenced in a study of blood T cells in healthy people across ages. TCRdb processed the 5' RACE reads anew with MiXCR; each CDR3 protein has one entry. Among 650,000 to 1,000,000 distinct CDR3 sequences, around 36% were seen once, and the ten largest hold approximately 12%. The sequenced sample consisted of blood. The receptors were gathered from a man aged 18 to 35 in good health. Each CDR3 is given without its conserved first and last residue.

TRBV6-5	ASSYRDSSELF
TRBV4-3	ASSQYGLGYT
TRBV5-1	ASSSTGKVADEQY
TRBV5-5	ASSLTIAGETQY
TRBV24-1	ATKSGELTDTQY
TRBV13	ASSSDPGGVNTEAF
TRBV6-5	ASRKTGGYTDTQY
TRBV14	ASSQEVAPFYGYT
TRBV5-5	ASSPTGTDTDTQY
TRBV2	ASSHSRDRGVYGYT
TRBV11-2	ASSASGLREKLF
TRBV6-1	ASSEVWDTVTTDTQY
TRBV20-1	SARSLAGLYNEQF
TRBV12-3/TRBV12-4	ASGTRQAFNQPQH
TRBV20-1	SAPLRSGAHNEQY
TRBV10-3	AIRNRSGGVNEQF
TRBV7-9	ASSPAEPTEAF
TRBV12-3/TRBV12-4	ASTTSVDSYNEQF
TRBV2	ASSEGAGANVLT
TRBV12-3/TRBV12-4	ASSLGHLSYGYT
TRBV29-1	SGSGHLNTEAF
TRBV20-1	SAERTGLAGFSYEQY
TRBV5-1	ASSLAGATRRNRELF
TRBV28	ASRWTGSGANVLT
TRBV20-1	SAPLGYYEQY
TRBV25-1	ASSEIQENTGELF
TRBV6-5	ASSYGGRNQPQH
TRBV9	ASSVQQSGANVLT
TRBV11-2	ASSLGYSETQY
TRBV20-1	SARPRTGTNTEAF
TRBV24-1	ATGGLAGDTDTQY
TRBV5-1	ASGYLGETQY
TRBV27	ASSRHRETNEKLF